This TCR beta chain was recorded in a study of blood T cell repertoires in COVID-19. Study-level background: Spain, Italy and the United States supplied samples that represented acute and convalescent COVID-19. PBMCs, B-cell-depleted T cells, or T cells were the source of the cDNA or gDNA that made up the material.

In the original analysis: Amplifying reference gene primers gave estimates of nucleated cell counts. The method was immunoSEQ multiplex PCR; TCRdb's version includes in-frame clones alone and lacks a portion of them. V, J and clone size were drawn from that table, and D and trimming were deduced from the DNA. The sample yields about 41,000 clones, roughly three quarters seen once. V was trimmed by 5 bases and J by 4 bases, leaving 10 bases between them. This CDR3 is built from 13 residues. Germline CDR1 reads SGHTA; CDR2 reads FQGTGA. Sequencing used peripheral blood. This TCR was sampled from an elderly man with acute or convalescent COVID-19. The chain employs TRBV7-3 and TRBJ2-3; a weak D match, TRBD1 (6 bases). Here the CDR3 DNA reads TGTGCCAGCAGCCCGACAGGTCCAGATACGCAGTATTTT. It translates to CASSPTGPDTQYF. Full variable domain (rest looked up from reference TRBV7-3 and TRBJ2-3): GAGVSQTPSNKVTEKGKYVELRCDPISGHTALYWYRQSLGQGPEFLIYFQGTGAADDSGLPNDRFFAVRPEGSVSTLKIQRTERGDSAVYLCASSPTGPDTQYFGPGTRLTVL.